This T cell receptor beta chain was identified in a study of response to subunit inactivated influenza vaccine. Broader study findings: That few new T cells are recruited by each seasonal influenza vaccination was the authors' suggestion.

In regard to this clonotype: Its matching antigen is unknown.

A single record per CDR3 protein comes from TCRdb applying MiXCR to the RT-PCR reads. Counted here are some 500,000 distinct CDR3 sequences, roughly 23% occurring once; the ten biggest clones make up around 1.8%. There are 16 residues in the CDR3. The ends were cut back, 0 bases at V and 0 bases at J, with 13 bases in the middle. The germline V gene has CDR1 SGHRS and CDR2 YFSETQ. The sequence was collected from a man aged 50 to 60 who received an inactivated influenza vaccine. The sample in question was CD4+ T cells sorted from PBMCs, obtained roughly 5 days after vaccination. The chain uses TRBV5-1 and TRBJ2-7, with D possibly being TRBD1 or TRBD2 (5 bases each). DNA of the CDR3: TGCGCCAGCAGCTTGGCACCGGGACCGTCCTCCTACGAGCAGTACTTC. This translates into CASSLAPGPSSYEQYF.